Shown below are 16 T cell receptor beta chains from a single sample sequenced in a study of T cells in tumors after PD-1 blockade (dated by TCRdb to the late 2010s). The time point label on this specimen signifies: second of two post-therapy site-matched biopsies about two months apart. Library preparation employed the immunoSEQ multiplex PCR assay. In its TCRdb copy, this immuneACCESS table keeps in-frame sequences only and misses some clones. Where compared with another copy, unresolved V genes explain less than half of these, and the others have no known cause. Across this sample there are several thousand clones, with 62% seen only once. The ten largest clones take up roughly 12% of the sample. Sequencing was performed on tumor tissue, taken after anti-PD-1 treatment. All receptors derive from a human donor with basal cell carcinoma.

CDR3: CASSYSRGDKNIQYF. The CDR3 nucleotides are TGTGCCAGCAGTTACTCCCGGGGGGACAAAAACATTCAGTACTTC. The J gene is TRBJ2-4, the V gene TRBV6-5; 7 nucleotides align to TRBD2. The CDR3 length is 15 residues. Unmatched junction bases numbered 2, after V lost 0 bases and J lost 3 bases. Germline loops: CDR1 MNHEY, CDR2 SVGAGI.

The chain joins TRBV10-3 to TRBJ2-5; 7 positions agree with TRBD2. The CDR3 extends over 14 amino acids. CDR1 and CDR2 from the germline V gene are ENHRY and SYGVKD. The trim removed 3 bases at V and 4 bases at J, leaving 5 bases unmatched. CDR3 sequence reads: CAISDRRGTETQYF. CDR3 DNA: TGTGCCATCAGTGACAGGCGGGGGACAGAGACCCAGTACTTC.

This clone has a handful of counts. This rearrangement joins TRBV2 to TRBJ2-2, with D possibly TRBD2 on 6 matching bases. From germline, CDR1 is SNHLY and CDR2 FYNNEI. V was cut by 7 bases and J by 7 bases, with 13 bases left in between. This CDR3 has 13 amino acids. CDR3 protein: CASISWGDGELFF. The CDR3 nucleotides read TGTGCCAGCATCTCATGGGGGGACGGGGAGCTGTTTTTT.

By its share, this clone is medium-sized. V gene TRBV19 combines with J gene TRBJ2-2; 7 nucleotides align to TRBD2. Per germline, CDR1 LNHDA and CDR2 SQIVND (reference sequence). J lost 0 bases, V lost 11 bases, and 9 bases had no gene match. This CDR3 has 15 residues. CDR3 nucleotides: TGTGCCTCGCGGCACGGACTAGCGAACACCGGGGAGCTGTTTTTT. It codes for CASRHGLANTGELFF.

The chain employs TRBV10-3 and TRBJ1-6; D may be TRBD1 (5 bases). Germline-derived CDR1 and CDR2 are ENHRY and SYGVKD. The CDR3 loop spans 16 amino acids. Trimming pared 0 bases from V and 9 bases from J, leaving 15 bases between. In DNA form, the CDR3 reads TGTGCCATCAGTGAGTCTTCAGGGTTTGGGATTTCACCCCTCCACTTT. This codes for CAISESSGFGISPLHF.

V usage is TRBV15 and J usage is TRBJ2-3; 7 bases line up with TRBD2. The germline V gene encodes CDR1 LNHNV and CDR2 YYDKDF (reference sequence). CDR3 size: 15 residues. The V gene end was trimmed by 4 bases and the J gene end by 0 bases; junction bases not matched to a gene: 4. CDR3 nucleotides: TGTGCCACCAGCAATAGCGGGTCTAGCACAGATACGCAGTATTTT. This translates into CATSNSGSSTDTQYF.

The chain combines TRBV7-2 with TRBJ2-7; D possibly corresponds to TRBD2 (5 bases). The CDR3 has 13 amino acids. Deletions cut 3 bases from V and 3 bases from J, with 9 bases between. Per the germline V gene, CDR1 is SGHTA and CDR2 is FQGNSA. CDR3 bases: TGTGCCAGCAGCTTTGGACTGCTCTACGAGCAGTACTTC. This translates into CASSFGLLYEQYF.

The V gene is TRBV10-3, the J gene TRBJ2-5; D unresolved. The V and J ends lost 5 bases and 2 bases respectively, with 15 bases between them. This CDR3 is 15 amino acids long. CDR1 and CDR2 (germline): ENHRY, SYGVKD. In DNA form, the CDR3 reads TGTGCCATCAGTTCCCCCTCCCGCGGACAAGAGACCCAGTACTTC. Translation: CAISSPSRGQETQYF.

This clone was counted once. The rearrangement links TRBV24-1 to TRBJ1-2; D remains unclear. In germline, CDR1 is KGHDR, CDR2 SFDVKD. The CDR3 contains 13 residues. Trimming removed 4 bases at V and 7 bases at J, with 12 bases between. CDR3 loop: CATSDATRFGYTF. The CDR3 DNA reads TGTGCCACCAGTGACGCGACAAGGTTTGGCTACACCTTC.

This clone ranks as medium-sized. The V and J genes are TRBV5-6 and TRBJ1-4; 7 bases fit TRBD1. CDR1 and CDR2 from the germline V gene are SGHDT and YYEEEE. Trimming took 4 bases from V and 0 from J; bases not matched to a gene: 6. The CDR3 contains 16 residues. CDR3 in DNA: TGTGCCAGCAGCGAACAGGGGACTGCAACTAATGAAAAACTGTTTTTT. Its protein product is CASSEQGTATNEKLFF. Together with reference TRBV5-6 and TRBJ1-4, the CDR3 gives the full variable domain: DAGVTQSPTHLIKTRGQQVTLRCSPKSGHDTVSWYQQALGQGPQFIFQYYEEEERQRGNFPDRFSGHQFPNYSSELNVNALLLGDSALYLCASSEQGTATNEKLFFGSGTQLSVL.

The rearrangement links TRBV5-4 to TRBJ1-3; 9 positions agree with TRBD1. CDR3 length: 15 amino acids. Germline V CDR1 and CDR2: SGHNT, YYREEE (reference sequence). The junction had 7 bases not matched to a gene; V was cut back by 4 bases and J by 5 bases. The CDR3 loop is CASSIAGQGRNTIYF. CDR3 coding DNA: TGTGCCAGCAGCATAGCGGGACAGGGTCGAAACACCATATATTTT. Looking up the rest from reference TRBV5-4 and TRBJ1-3 gives the full variable domain: ETGVTQSPTHLIKTRGQQVTLRCSSQSGHNTVSWYQQALGQGPQFIFQYYREEENGRGNFPPRFSGLQFPNYSSELNVNALELDDSALYLCASSIAGQGRNTIYFGEGSWLTVV.

The genes are TRBV7-9 and TRBJ1-1; maybe TRBD1 (6 bases). There are 15 residues in the CDR3. Trimming stripped 7 bases from V and 6 bases from J, with 21 bases between. Germline CDR1 and CDR2: SEHNR and FQNEAQ (reference sequence). This CDR3 is CASTHPPPGVPEAFF. The CDR3 region has the DNA TGTGCCAGCACCCATCCCCCCCCAGGGGTCCCTGAAGCTTTCTTT. Drawing the rest from reference TRBV7-9 and TRBJ1-1, the complete variable domain is DTGVSQNPRHKITKRGQNVTFRCDPISEHNRLYWYRQTLGQGPEFLTYFQNEAQLEKSRLLSDRFSAERPKGSFSTLEIQRTEQGDSAMYLCASTHPPPGVPEAFFGQGTRLTVV.

J is TRBJ2-7 and V is TRBV7-8; D uncertain. With 1 base removed from V and 0 bases from J, the gap between germline ends came to 7 bases. From germline, CDR1 is SGHVS and CDR2 FQNEAQ. The CDR3 is made up of 14 amino acids. This chain's CDR3 is CASSLEYHSYEQYF. The CDR3 DNA sequence: TGTGCCAGCAGCTTAGAGTACCACTCCTACGAGCAGTACTTC.

This clone was detected only a few times. The rearrangement links TRBV14 to TRBJ2-1; TRBD1 agrees at 8 bases. Trimming took 5 bases from V and 0 from J; bases not matched to a gene: 18. The CDR3 consists of 20 residues. The germline CDR1 and CDR2 sequences are SGHDN and FVKESK. CDR3 region: CASSERQGQRWFSSYNEQFF. The DNA of the CDR3 is TGTGCCAGCAGCGAGAGACAGGGGCAACGATGGTTTAGCTCCTACAATGAGCAGTTCTTC.

In this sample, this clone turned up a few times. In DNA, the CDR3 is TGTGCCTGGAGTGTAAGGGGCGTCCCTCGGGGTACGCAGTATTTT. It codes for CAWSVRGVPRGTQYF. The genes are TRBV30 and TRBJ2-3; the D call may be TRBD1 or TRBD2 (5 bases each). Germline CDR1 GTSNPN, CDR2 SVGIG (reference sequence). With 0 bases removed from V and 8 bases from J, the gap between germline ends came to 18 bases. CDR3 length: 15 amino acids.

The chain couples TRBV7-9 to TRBJ2-2; 10 bases fit TRBD1. V lost 6 bases to trimming and J lost 5 bases; unmatched junction nucleotides: 3. Germline loops: CDR1 SEHNR, CDR2 FQNEAQ (reference sequence). This CDR3 region has 14 residues. The CDR3 coding sequence is TGTGCCAGCAGGTGGACAGGGGGTACCGGGGAGCTGTTTTTT. Translating it yields CASRWTGGTGELFF.